Listed here are 27 T cell receptor beta chains from one sample, sequenced in a study of identical twins. From the 5' RACE reads, TCRdb called clonotypes with MiXCR, one entry per CDR3 protein. The sample contains roughly 1.6 million distinct CDR3 sequences, under 35% of which appear only once. The sequenced sample consisted of cord blood. These receptors were obtained from a newborn girl in good health.

This clonotype has more than one count but fewer than ten. V usage is TRBV7-2 and J usage is TRBJ2-3; tentative D call: TRBD2 (7 bases). The CDR3 has 17 amino acids. Trimming left V 1 base short and J 1 base short, with 15 bases between. Per germline, CDR1 SGHTA and CDR2 FQGNSA. The CDR3 region is CASSLVERRGRTDTQYF. DNA of the CDR3: TGTGCCAGCAGCTTAGTGGAGCGGCGGGGGCGCACAGATACGCAGTATTTT.

This clonotype has only a few counts. This sequence joins TRBV20-1 and TRBJ2-1; 12 bases map to TRBD2. The CDR3 has 12 residues. Trimming took 7 bases from V and 7 from J; bases not matched to a gene: 2. Germline values: CDR1 DFQATT, CDR2 SNEGSKA (reference sequence). CDR3 residues: CSVTSGRNEQFF. The CDR3 DNA is TGCAGTGTGACTAGCGGGAGAAATGAGCAGTTCTTC.

The sample holds many counts of this clonotype. The chain is built from TRBV6-5 and TRBJ2-3; 7 bases align to TRBD2. With V trimmed by 0 bases and J by 7 bases, 7 bases remained unmatched. The CDR3 totals 15 residues. Germline assignment: CDR1 MNHEY and CDR2 SVGAGI. CDR3 DNA: TGTGCCAGCAGTTACTCGAGGGCGGGAGCCTATACGCAGTATTTT. Its protein is CASSYSRAGAYTQYF.

The gene calls are TRBV7-2 and TRBJ2-3; maybe TRBD2 (6 bases). The germline V and J ends were trimmed by 3 bases and 0 bases, with 16 bases remaining between them. Germline CDR1 and CDR2: SGHTA and FQGNSA. There are 17 residues in the CDR3. The CDR3 sequence is CASSFGTRIYSTDTQYF. CDR3 DNA: TGTGCCAGCAGCTTCGGGACTCGTATTTACAGCACAGATACGCAGTATTTT.

The gene calls are TRBV7-9 and TRBJ1-1, with 8 bases that match TRBD1. There are 12 residues in the CDR3. The germline CDR1 and CDR2 sequences are SEHNR and FQNEAQ (reference sequence). J gave up 1 base and V 8 bases, and 0 bases lay outside the gene matches. CDR3 nucleotides: TGTGCCAGCGACAGGGGGAACACTGAAGCTTTCTTT. As protein: CASDRGNTEAFF.

The V and J genes are TRBV14 and TRBJ2-7; 7 bases are shared with TRBD2. Germline V gene lookup returns CDR1 SGHDN and CDR2 FVKESK. Trimming removed 9 bases from V and 7 bases from J; junction bases left unmatched: 9. This CDR3 is 12 amino acids long. DNA of the CDR3: TGTGCCAGGACTAGCTCCTACAATGAGCAGTACTTC. Its translation: CARTSSYNEQYF. Full variable domain (remainder filled in from reference TRBV14 and TRBJ2-7): EAGVTQFPSHSVIEKGQTVTLRCDPISGHDNLYWYRRVMGKEIKFLLHFVKESKQDESGMPNNRFLAERTGGTYSTLKVQPAELEDSGVYFCARTSSYNEQYFGPGTRLTVT.

The chain recombines TRBV20-1 with TRBJ2-3; TRBD2 is a possible D gene (5 bases). CDR1 and CDR2 (germline): DFQATT, SNEGSKA (reference sequence). CDR3 length equals 12 residues. The V gene lost 6 bases and the J gene lost 2 bases, with 9 bases spanning the gap. Here the CDR3 reads CSAGSDTDTQYF. CDR3 nucleotides: TGCAGTGCGGGGAGCGACACAGATACGCAGTATTTT.

The gene calls are TRBV4-1 and TRBJ2-5, with TRBD1 matching over 7 bases. The ends lost 3 bases at V and 4 bases at J; junction bases unmatched: 5. Germline CDR1 is MGHRA and CDR2 is YSYEKL. There are 14 residues in the CDR3. The CDR3 loop is CASSQGTVRETQYF. DNA of the CDR3: TGCGCCAGCAGCCAGGGGACAGTAAGAGAGACCCAGTACTTC.

V usage is TRBV2 and J usage is TRBJ2-1; TRBD1 matches at 7 bases. The CDR3 consists of 15 residues. The V gene's germline CDR1 is SNHLY and CDR2 FYNNEI. The junction had 7 bases not matched to a gene; V was cut back by 5 bases and J by 3 bases. The CDR3 reads CASSRAGGNYNEQFF. The CDR3 bases are TGTGCCAGCAGTCGGGCAGGGGGTAACTACAATGAGCAGTTCTTC. The full variable domain, with the rest looked up from reference TRBV2 and TRBJ2-1, is EPEVTQTPSHQVTQMGQEVILRCVPISNHLYFYWYRQILGQKVEFLVSFYNNEISEKSEIFDDQFSVERPDGSNFTLKIRSTKLEDSAMYFCASSRAGGNYNEQFFGPGTRLTVL.

The rearrangement joins TRBV28 to TRBJ1-3, with no clear D. Germline CDR1 and CDR2: MDHEN and SYDVKM. CDR3 length: 14 residues. V lost 1 base and J 4 bases, leaving 8 bases between the germline ends. CDR3 coding DNA: TGTGCCAGCAGTTTATTTAATGGGGGAAACACCATATATTTT. Its protein is CASSLFNGGNTIYF.

This chain connects TRBV29-1 to TRBJ1-1; 8 bases map to TRBD1. Germline lookup yields CDR1 SQVTM and CDR2 ANQGSEA. The V and J ends lost 8 bases and 0 bases, in that order; junction bases with no gene match: 5. The CDR3 loop spans 13 amino acids. The CDR3 spells CSPTGDVNTEAFF. CDR3 nucleotides: TGCAGCCCGACAGGGGATGTGAACACTGAAGCTTTCTTT.

The genes are TRBV2 and TRBJ1-6; TRBD1 might be the D (5 bases). The CDR3 loop spans 15 amino acids. V lost 7 bases to trimming and J lost 8 bases, with 18 bases between them. CDR1 is SNHLY, CDR2 FYNNEI, per germline. CDR3 DNA: TGTGCCAGCACCGCGCGGGGACTGCCCCATTCACCCCTCCACTTT. This codes for CASTARGLPHSPLHF.

This chain links TRBV24-1 with TRBJ2-7; 7 nucleotides line up with TRBD2. Germline values: CDR1 KGHDR, CDR2 SFDVKD. The CDR3 has 14 residues. V dropped 9 bases and J dropped 0; count of bases not matched to a gene: 7. CDR3 bases: TGTGCCACCTCAAGCGGGATCAGCTCCTACGAGCAGTACTTC. Amino acids: CATSSGISSYEQYF.

The table lists this clonotype with a few counts. The DNA for the CDR3 is TGCGCCAGCAGAAAAGCGGGGGGGCGCCCAGATACGCAGTATTTT. This codes for CASRKAGGRPDTQYF. The rearrangement links TRBV5-1 to TRBJ2-3; 10 bases are a match to TRBD2. The trim removed 5 bases at V and 4 bases at J, leaving 7 bases unmatched. Germline V CDR1 and CDR2: SGHRS, YFSETQ. The CDR3 length is 15 residues.

CDR3 sequence (DNA): TGTGCCAGTGGACGCGCAGAGCCTTCCTATGGCTACACCTTC. Encoded protein: CASGRAEPSYGYTF. J is TRBJ1-2 and V is TRBV7-2; D remains ambiguous. The CDR3 length is 14 residues. Germline assignment: CDR1 SGHTA and CDR2 FQGNSA. V was pared by 9 bases and J by 4 bases, with 18 bases between.

This clonotype was detected only once. The chain links TRBV29-1 to TRBJ2-5; no definite D call. CDR1 SQVTM and CDR2 ANQGSEA come from the germline V gene. Trimming pared 4 bases from V and 2 bases from J, leaving 8 bases between. The CDR3 contains 12 residues. Written as DNA, the CDR3 is TGCAGCGTTGTAGAGCCACAAGAGACCCAGTACTTC. Translation: CSVVEPQETQYF.

About this clonotype: Being one base from a much bigger clone, this may be a read error. The chain uses TRBV4-2 and TRBJ2-7, with D perhaps TRBD2 (5 bases). The J call is in doubt because the DNA end fits TRBJ2-5 better. Germline assignment: CDR1 LGHNA and CDR2 YNFKEQ. The CDR3 is 13 amino acids. This chain's CDR3 is CVSSGLPQETQYF. Here the CDR3 DNA reads TGTGTCAGCAGCGGACTTCCACAAGAGACCCAGTACTTC.

This chain uses TRBV5-6 with TRBJ2-2; D is uncertain. Trimming stripped 1 base from V and 5 bases from J, with 12 bases between. CDR3 length: 15 residues. The germline V gene has CDR1 SGHDT and CDR2 YYEEEE. The CDR3 loop reads CASSLSFLGTGELFF. The CDR3 region has the DNA TGTGCCAGCAGCTTGAGTTTTCTCGGGACCGGGGAGCTGTTTTTT.

The rearrangement links TRBV20-1 to TRBJ2-3; 10 positions match TRBD2. CDR3 length equals 17 residues. Germline V gene sequence: CDR1 DFQATT, CDR2 SNEGSKA (reference sequence). The trim removed 0 bases at V and 8 bases at J, leaving 14 bases unmatched. The CDR3 DNA sequence: TGCAGTGCTAGAGACGAACATGGGCTAGCGGGGGCGGGTACGCAGTATTTT. Translated, it gives CSARDEHGLAGAGTQYF.

This clonotype was recorded once. The chain has TRBV29-1 and TRBJ2-1, with D maybe TRBD1 (6 bases). Trimming took 2 bases from V and 8 from J, leaving 19 bases between them. From germline, CDR1 is SQVTM and CDR2 ANQGSEA. The CDR3 totals 15 residues. CDR3 residues: CSVERAFGGWDEQFF. Written as DNA, the CDR3 is TGCAGCGTTGAAAGGGCTTTTGGGGGCTGGGATGAGCAGTTCTTC.

V usage is TRBV14 and J usage is TRBJ2-1, with TRBD2 as a possible D gene (6 bases). CDR3 length: 14 amino acids. V lost 3 bases to trimming and J lost 10 bases, with 16 bases between them. Germline V CDR1 and CDR2: SGHDN, FVKESK. This CDR3 reads CASSHWTIRYEQFF. In nucleotides, the CDR3 is TGTGCCAGCAGCCACTGGACTATCAGATACGAGCAGTTCTTC.

The chain couples TRBV12-3 or TRBV12-4 to TRBJ2-1, with TRBD2 matching over 8 bases. V shed 3 bases, J shed 5 bases, and the junction held 6 bases outside the gene matches. This CDR3 has 15 residues. The DNA for the CDR3 is TGTGCCAGCAGTTTCCGGGAGGGCCTACACAATGAGCAGTTCTTC. It yields the protein CASSFREGLHNEQFF.

The sample holds a few counts of this clonotype. The V call is TRBV27, the J call TRBJ2-7; D not resolved. This CDR3 contains 14 residues. V lost 3 bases and J lost 3, with 12 bases in between. Germline V CDR1 and CDR2: MNHEY, SMNVEV (reference sequence). The CDR3, as DNA: TGTGCCAGCAGTTTTCGCGCCAGACACTACGAGCAGTACTTC. This codes for CASSFRARHYEQYF.

This chain uses TRBV12-3 or TRBV12-4 with TRBJ2-3; the D gene is possibly TRBD2 (6 bases). This CDR3 is built from 14 residues. V lost 1 base and J 4 bases, leaving 9 bases between the germline ends. Here the CDR3 reads CASSLGWGADTQYF. DNA of the CDR3: TGTGCCAGCAGTTTAGGTTGGGGGGCAGATACGCAGTATTTT.

A few counts support this clonotype. The rearrangement links TRBV10-3 to TRBJ2-7, with D possibly being TRBD2 (6 bases). This CDR3 spans 14 amino acids. In germline, CDR1 is ENHRY, CDR2 SYGVKD. The ends were cut back, 3 bases at V and 3 bases at J, with 12 bases in the middle. The CDR3: CAISDQGGDYEQYF. CDR3 bases: TGTGCCATCAGTGATCAGGGAGGCGACTACGAGCAGTACTTC.

The chain employs TRBV28 and TRBJ1-4; D ambiguous. The germline V gene encodes CDR1 MDHEN and CDR2 SYDVKM. CDR3 length: 12 residues. V lost 6 bases, J lost 13 bases, and 15 bases lay in between. As DNA, the CDR3 is TGTGCCAGCAGCCTTCAGTCTTCGAGACTGTTTTTT. The encoded protein is CASSLQSSRLFF.

This clonotype was observed a few times. V usage is TRBV20-1 and J usage is TRBJ2-3; no clear D gene. Germline V CDR1 and CDR2: DFQATT, SNEGSKA (reference sequence). The V and J ends lost 3 bases and 0 bases respectively, with 13 bases between them. The CDR3 is 15 amino acids. The CDR3 sequence: CSASWAALSTDTQYF. The CDR3 DNA follows: TGCAGTGCTAGTTGGGCGGCCCTAAGCACAGATACGCAGTATTTT.